This TCR beta chain was profiled in a study of PD-1 blockade in classical Hodgkin lymphoma. Notes on the study in general: At C4D1, TCR diversity had climbed significantly for CD4+ cells, though not for CD8+ cells. Exclusion was applied to patients who started nivolumab under 1 year after ASCT. Repertoire differences have undefined causes, possibly disease activity or prior therapy.

Clones were sequenced by immunoSEQ multiplex PCR, and TCRdb holds only the in-frame ones, with some missing. The table records 40,000 to 45,000 clones, more than 70% of them present only once. Every single patient, without exception, relapsed after autologous stem cell transplantation, and brentuximab vedotin exposure varied. The ends were cut back, 6 bases at V and 4 bases at J, with 12 bases in the middle. Germline values: CDR1 MNHNY, CDR2 SVGAGI (reference sequence). This CDR3 spans 14 amino acids. Note on this clone: The antigen remains undetermined.

The source is a human donor with classical Hodgkin lymphoma. The sequencing here drew on peripheral blood mononuclear cells (PBMCs), taken at baseline. This rearrangement joins TRBV6-6 to TRBJ1-4; D unclear. The CDR3 DNA reads TGTGCCAGCAGCCCCCCCGGGTATAATGAAAAACTGTTTTTT. It yields the protein CASSPPGYNEKLFF.